Below, 25 T cell receptor beta chains from the same sample are listed, as sequenced in a study of T cells after somatic rescue of genetic block. Libraries were prepared by immunoSEQ multiplex PCR; TCRdb keeps only in-frame clonotypes and omits some of them. This sample has about 12,000 clones, with under 85% found just once. Input material: peripheral blood mononuclear cells (PBMCs). These receptors came from a boy aged 10-17 years.

This chain connects TRBV11-2 to TRBJ1-1; 9 bases map to TRBD1. Per germline, CDR1 SGHAT and CDR2 FQNNGV. The CDR3 consists of 14 residues. V gave up 4 bases and J gave up 4 bases; unmatched junction bases: 4. The CDR3 sequence: CASSSNRGPTEAFF. CDR3 bases: TGTGCCAGCAGCTCTAACAGGGGGCCCACTGAAGCTTTCTTT.

The chain uses TRBV18 and TRBJ2-5; 7 bases fit TRBD1. Germline lookup yields CDR1 KGHSH and CDR2 LQKENI. The CDR3 covers 16 residues. The trim removed 4 bases at V and 2 bases at J, leaving 10 bases unmatched. The CDR3 loop reads CASSRGPGTAQETQYF. DNA of the CDR3: TGTGCCAGCTCACGTGGCCCCGGGACAGCTCAAGAGACCCAGTACTTC.

This clone was observed a handful of times. The CDR3: CASSKGIVQETQYF. In DNA, the CDR3 is TGTGCCAGCTCAAAGGGGATCGTTCAAGAGACCCAGTACTTC. V is TRBV6-6 and J is TRBJ2-5; TRBD1 is a possible D gene (5 bases). The CDR3 runs to 14 residues. Germline V gene sequence: CDR1 MNHNY, CDR2 SVGAGI (reference sequence). The ends were cut back, 8 bases at V and 2 bases at J, with 15 bases in the middle.

This chain uses TRBV7-9 with TRBJ2-5; perhaps TRBD2 as D (5 bases). The last part of the DNA fits TRBJ2-7 better; the J call may be wrong. The CDR3 is 15 amino acids. Per germline, CDR1 SEHNR and CDR2 FQNEAQ (reference sequence). CDR3 amino acids: CASSLVPLISDEQYF. CDR3 nucleotides: TGTGCCAGCAGCTTAGTCCCTCTCATTAGCGACGAGCAGTACTTC.

The CDR3 coding sequence is TGTGCCAGCAGACCCTGGTCCCTCACAGATACGCAGTATTTT. It specifies CASRPWSLTDTQYF. This chain connects TRBV28 to TRBJ2-3; no firm D call. V shed 6 bases and J shed 2 bases, with 12 bases lying between them. The CDR3 runs to 14 residues. The germline V gene has CDR1 MDHEN and CDR2 SYDVKM.

This sequence joins TRBV6-5 and TRBJ2-7, with D possibly TRBD1 on 6 matching bases. The CDR3 contains 15 residues. V was cut by 2 bases and J by 1 base, with 12 bases left in between. Germline loops: CDR1 MNHEY, CDR2 SVGAGI. CDR3 loop: CASSYAGARSYEQYF. For the CDR3, the DNA is TGTGCCAGCAGTTACGCAGGGGCCCGATCCTACGAGCAGTACTTC.

This clone showed up just a few times. The V gene is TRBV9, the J gene TRBJ1-2; TRBD1 agrees at 8 bases. This CDR3 region has 17 residues. Germline V gene data show CDR1 as SGDLS and CDR2 as YYNGEE. The V gene end was trimmed by 3 bases and the J gene end by 3 bases; junction bases not matched to a gene: 13. CDR3 DNA: TGTGCCAGCAGCGCCCCCCCGACAGGGGTAAGGGACTATGGCTACACCTTC. Protein product: CASSAPPTGVRDYGYTF.

The V and J genes are TRBV6-9 and TRBJ2-7, with D hard to call. This CDR3 spans 13 amino acids. Trimming removed 3 bases at V and 0 bases at J, with 6 bases between. Germline V gene data show CDR1 as MNHGY and CDR2 as SVAAGI. The CDR3 here is CASSYKSSYEQYF. The CDR3 DNA reads TGTGCCAGCAGTTACAAAAGCTCCTACGAGCAGTACTTC.

The chain is built from TRBV5-5 and TRBJ2-1; D uncertain. The germline V and J ends were trimmed by 0 bases and 2 bases, with 9 bases remaining between them. CDR1 SGHKS and CDR2 YYEKEE come from the germline V gene (reference sequence). The CDR3 contains 15 residues. The CDR3 sequence: CASSLDYFPYNEQFF. DNA of the CDR3: TGTGCCAGCAGCTTGGATTACTTCCCCTACAATGAGCAGTTCTTC.

J is TRBJ2-3 and V is TRBV12-5; D is possibly TRBD2 (6 bases). V was pared by 6 bases and J by 1 base, with 14 bases between. The germline V gene has CDR1 LGHNT and CDR2 FRNRAP. This CDR3 has 15 residues. CDR3 DNA: TGTGCTAGTGGACCCGGGGGTCTTGGCACAGATACGCAGTATTTT. The encoded protein is CASGPGGLGTDTQYF.

The V and J genes are TRBV18 and TRBJ1-2; a possible D gene is TRBD1 (6 bases). The CDR3 sequence is 15 residues long. CDR1 is KGHSH, CDR2 LQKENI, per germline. The V end was cut by 1 base, the J end by 4 bases, with 13 bases between. CDR3 bases: TGTGCCAGCTCACCACGGGGGGGCAGACCCTATGGCTACACCTTC. This encodes CASSPRGGRPYGYTF.

This clone was recorded a few times. The chain carries TRBV6-5 and TRBJ1-6; the match to TRBD1 covers 7 bases. This CDR3 is built from 16 residues. V lost 0 bases and J lost 7; bases outside the gene matches: 6. Germline CDR1 is MNHEY and CDR2 is SVGAGI. CDR3 nucleotides: TGTGCCAGCAGTTACTCCCGGGCAGGGGGGAATTCACCCCTCCACTTT. Protein product: CASSYSRAGGNSPLHF.

By sample fraction, this clone is large. This chain joins TRBV7-9 and TRBJ1-1; unclear D gene. Germline assignment: CDR1 SEHNR and CDR2 FQNEAQ (reference sequence). V lost 7 bases and J lost 1, with 10 bases in between. The CDR3 extends over 13 amino acids. The CDR3 is CASITEGNTEAFF. For the CDR3, the DNA is TGTGCCAGCATAACAGAGGGGAACACTGAAGCTTTCTTT.

This clone appeared a single time. The rearrangement links TRBV14 to TRBJ1-6; a possible D gene is TRBD1 (6 bases). The V and J ends lost 3 bases and 11 bases respectively, with 17 bases between them. CDR1 is SGHDN and CDR2 is FVKESK in the germline V gene. CDR3 length: 15 residues. CDR3 DNA: TGTGCCAGCAGCCATAGGTCGACAGGTACAGCACCCCTCCACTTT. This gives the protein CASSHRSTGTAPLHF. The full variable domain, its missing parts supplied by reference TRBV14 and TRBJ1-6, is EAGVTQFPSHSVIEKGQTVTLRCDPISGHDNLYWYRRVMGKEIKFLLHFVKESKQDESGMPNNRFLAERTGGTYSTLKVQPAELEDSGVYFCASSHRSTGTAPLHFGNGTRLTVT.

The rearrangement uses TRBV7-9 and TRBJ1-1; D is undetermined. Trimming took 2 bases from V and 1 from J, leaving 5 bases between them. In germline, CDR1 is SEHNR, CDR2 FQNEAQ (reference sequence). This CDR3 contains 13 residues. The CDR3 nucleotides read TGTGCCAGCAGCTTACAGCCGAACACTGAAGCTTTCTTT. Encoded protein: CASSLQPNTEAFF.

This chain connects TRBV12-5 to TRBJ1-3, with D tentatively TRBD1 (5 bases). The V end lost 2 bases, the J end lost 0 bases, and 8 bases lay between the germline ends. Germline CDR1 reads LGHNT; CDR2 reads FRNRAP. The CDR3 is 15 residues long. CDR3 sequence reads: CASGLRDLSGNTIYF. The CDR3 DNA reads as TGTGCTAGTGGTTTGAGGGACCTCTCTGGAAACACCATATATTTT. The whole variable domain, filled in from reference TRBV12-5 and TRBJ1-3, reads DARVTQTPRHKVTEMGQEVTMRCQPILGHNTVFWYRQTMMQGLELLAYFRNRAPLDDSGMPKDRFSAEMPDATLATLKIQPSEPRDSAVYFCASGLRDLSGNTIYFGEGSWLTVV.

The chain employs TRBV14 and TRBJ2-2; tentatively, D is TRBD2 (6 bases). The V gene's germline CDR1 is SGHDN and CDR2 FVKESK. This CDR3 spans 17 amino acids. V was trimmed by 0 bases and J by 2 bases, leaving 13 bases between them. The CDR3 region has the DNA TGTGCCAGCAGCCAAGATGGGAGGCGGCTCAACACCGGGGAGCTGTTTTTT. This encodes CASSQDGRRLNTGELFF.

The V and J genes are TRBV20-1 and TRBJ1-2; D is undetermined. This CDR3 has 11 residues. The germline V gene has CDR1 DFQATT and CDR2 SNEGSKA (reference sequence). The CDR3 sequence is CGTWGSDGYTF. In DNA form, the CDR3 reads TGCGGAACGTGGGGATCCGACGGCTACACCTTC.

The genes are TRBV27 and TRBJ1-4; 8 bases line up with TRBD1. CDR1 and CDR2 (germline): MNHEY, SMNVEV (reference sequence). The CDR3 loop spans 16 amino acids. Germline trimming cut 1 base from V and 4 bases from J; bases unmatched to any gene: 5. CDR3 amino acids: CASSLWDRSFNEKLFF. DNA of the CDR3: TGTGCCAGCAGTTTATGGGACAGGTCCTTTAATGAAAAACTGTTTTTT.

The chain has TRBV11-2 and TRBJ1-1; tentative D call: TRBD1 (5 bases). V dropped 1 base and J dropped 0 bases, with 12 bases sitting between them. This CDR3 has 16 residues. Germline V gene sequence: CDR1 SGHAT, CDR2 FQNNGV. CDR3 DNA sequence: TGTGCCAGCAGCTTAGTCCCGGGACCGTTGAACACTGAAGCTTTCTTT. Its translation is CASSLVPGPLNTEAFF.

This chain uses TRBV6-9 with TRBJ2-7; no reliable D call. Trimming shortened V by 3 bases and J by 3 bases, and 12 bases separated the two germline ends. The CDR3 runs to 14 residues. Germline V gives CDR1 MNHGY, CDR2 SVAAGI. This CDR3 reads CASSYSFPDYEQYF. The CDR3 DNA reads TGTGCCAGCAGTTACTCCTTCCCCGACTACGAGCAGTACTTC.

The J gene is TRBJ1-5, the V gene TRBV10-3, with D possibly being TRBD1 (5 bases). CDR1 and CDR2 from the germline V gene are ENHRY and SYGVKD. CDR3 length: 15 amino acids. V dropped 0 bases and J dropped 5 bases, with 11 bases sitting between them. In DNA form, the CDR3 reads TGTGCCATCAGTGAGTCATTAATAGGGGATCAGCCCCAGCATTTT. Translated: CAISESLIGDQPQHF.

V is TRBV11-2 and J is TRBJ2-7; D is uncertain. Trimming left V 5 bases short and J 4 bases short, with 9 bases between. The CDR3 runs to 12 residues. The germline gives CDR1 SGHAT, CDR2 FQNNGV. The CDR3 loop is CASSPKGYEQYF. CDR3 nucleotides: TGTGCCAGCAGCCCCAAAGGTTACGAGCAGTACTTC.

This clone was seen only a few times. The chain joins TRBV6-5 to TRBJ1-5; 7 bases agree with TRBD1. The CDR3 runs to 14 residues. Germline trimming cut 6 bases from V and 9 bases from J; bases unmatched to any gene: 11. Germline CDR1 is MNHEY and CDR2 is SVGAGI. In DNA, the CDR3 is TGTGCCAGCAGCGCCCGACAGGGCGGGGGGCCCCAGCATTTT. Protein product: CASSARQGGGPQHF.

The genes are TRBV5-1 and TRBJ2-2; the D gene could be TRBD1 or TRBD2 (5 bases each). The CDR3 contains 15 residues. The V and J ends lost 1 base and 12 bases respectively, with 19 bases between them. Germline-derived CDR1 and CDR2 are SGHRS and YFSETQ. DNA for the CDR3: TGCGCCAGCAGCTTGTTAGGGACGGCCTTTGTGAAGCTGTTTTTT. This encodes CASSLLGTAFVKLFF.